These 22 T cell receptor beta chains came from one sample sequenced in a study of CD8+ T cells in alopecia areata. Extraction of RNA preceded its reverse transcription into cDNA, which served as the sequencing template. The assay was immunoSEQ multiplex PCR, and TCRdb's table has in-frame clones only and misses some. The sample shows approximately 150,000 clones, about 54% of them seen only once. Source material: CD4+ T cells sorted from blood. These receptors were collected from a human donor in good health.

The CDR3 region has the DNA TGCAGCGTGTACGCTGTGACTGAAGCTTTCTTT. This translates into CSVYAVTEAFF. This sequence joins TRBV29-1 and TRBJ1-1; no reliable D call. Germline loops: CDR1 SQVTM, CDR2 ANQGSEA. The CDR3 is 11 amino acids. The ends were cut back, 6 bases at V and 5 bases at J, with 10 bases in the middle.

The rearrangement links TRBV5-1 to TRBJ2-7; tentatively, D is TRBD1 (6 bases). The germline V gene encodes CDR1 SGHRS and CDR2 YFSETQ. The CDR3 is made up of 14 amino acids. The V end lost 0 bases, the J end lost 2 bases, and 9 bases lay between the germline ends. CDR3 sequence (DNA): TGCGCCAGCAGCTTGGCGGGACAAACCTACGAGCAGTACTTC. Translating it yields CASSLAGQTYEQYF.

This clone has a handful of counts. The chain links TRBV7-2 to TRBJ2-3, with 13 bases lining up with TRBD2. The trim removed 4 bases at V and 7 bases at J, leaving 8 bases unmatched. The CDR3 runs to 16 residues. The germline CDR1 and CDR2 sequences are SGHTA and FQGNSA. The DNA for the CDR3 is TGTGCCAGCAGCTCGGGACTAGCGGGAACCGGGAATACGCAGTATTTT. It specifies CASSSGLAGTGNTQYF.

This chain uses TRBV6-1 with TRBJ2-5, with D possibly matching TRBD1 (6 bases). Germline CDR1 MNHNS, CDR2 SASEGT. Trimming took off 5 bases at V and 5 bases at J, with 15 bases between the two ends. CDR3 length: 14 residues. The CDR3 loop reads CASSIRGFGETQYF. The CDR3 coding sequence is TGTGCCAGCAGTATAAGGGGGTTTGGGGAGACCCAGTACTTC.

This clone was detected many times. This sequence joins TRBV5-1 and TRBJ2-3; 13 bases map to TRBD2. With 4 bases clipped from V and 1 base from J, the junction kept 9 bases outside the gene matches. Germline V gives CDR1 SGHRS, CDR2 YFSETQ. The CDR3 totals 18 residues. DNA for the CDR3: TGCGCCAGCAGCCCGGGGACTAGCGGGGTCTCAGGCACAGATACGCAGTATTTT. This sequence encodes CASSPGTSGVSGTDTQYF.

This clone was observed a few times. The V gene is TRBV15, the J gene TRBJ1-1; the D is unclear. V dropped 0 bases and J dropped 10 bases, with 15 bases sitting between them. There are 14 residues in the CDR3. The germline gives CDR1 LNHNV, CDR2 YYDKDF (reference sequence). For the CDR3, the DNA is TGTGCCACCAGCAGAGATCGAGGCGACTCCGGAGCTTTCTTT. Residues: CATSRDRGDSGAFF.

This clone was seen only a few times. The rearrangement uses TRBV2 and TRBJ1-5, with 8 bases aligning to TRBD1. CDR1 and CDR2 (germline): SNHLY, FYNNEI. V gave up 7 bases and J gave up 4 bases; unmatched junction bases: 6. The CDR3 runs to 14 residues. The CDR3 coding sequence is TGTGCCAGCACAGGGGGCTCCAGGAATCAGCCCCAGCATTTT. Its protein product is CASTGGSRNQPQHF. Full variable domain (outside the CDR3, taken from reference TRBV2 and TRBJ1-5): EPEVTQTPSHQVTQMGQEVILRCVPISNHLYFYWYRQILGQKVEFLVSFYNNEISEKSEIFDDQFSVERPDGSNFTLKIRSTKLEDSAMYFCASTGGSRNQPQHFGDGTRLSIL.

The chain links TRBV30 to TRBJ1-1; D uncertain. The CDR3 totals 11 residues. The V gene lost 0 bases and the J gene lost 8 bases, with 7 bases spanning the gap. Looked up from germline, CDR1 is GTSNPN and CDR2 is SVGIG (reference sequence). CDR3 loop: CAWSVRHEAFF. Written as DNA, the CDR3 is TGTGCCTGGAGTGTAAGGCACGAAGCTTTCTTT.

This clone was counted once. The CDR3 loop reads CASSPGQVGNEQFF. CDR3 bases: TGTGCCAGCAGTCCGGGACAGGTCGGCAATGAGCAGTTCTTC. The chain combines TRBV6-4 with TRBJ2-1; 8 bases are a match to TRBD1. This CDR3 comprises 14 residues. The germline V gene encodes CDR1 MRHNA and CDR2 SNTAGT. Trimming took 5 bases from V and 6 from J; bases not matched to a gene: 6.

The J gene is TRBJ1-5, the V gene TRBV5-1, with 7 positions matching TRBD1. This CDR3 has 14 residues. Germline CDR1 SGHRS, CDR2 YFSETQ. V gave up 3 bases and J gave up 3 bases; unmatched junction bases: 3. This CDR3 is CASSSGGDNQPQHF. For the CDR3, the DNA is TGCGCCAGCAGCTCAGGGGGTGACAATCAGCCCCAGCATTTT.

V is TRBV4-1 and J is TRBJ2-3; TRBD2 agrees at 10 bases. The CDR3 contains 18 residues. The V and J ends lost 5 bases and 3 bases, in that order; junction bases with no gene match: 14. The germline CDR1 and CDR2 sequences are MGHRA and YSYEKL. The CDR3 sequence: CASSSLDALAGVTDTQYF. CDR3 DNA: TGCGCCAGCAGCTCCCTAGATGCGCTAGCGGGAGTAACAGATACGCAGTATTTT.

This clone was detected a few times. The gene calls are TRBV29-1 and TRBJ2-5; the match to TRBD2 covers 9 bases. V dropped 6 bases and J dropped 4; count of bases not matched to a gene: 3. The CDR3 totals 12 residues. CDR1 is SQVTM and CDR2 is ANQGSEA in the germline V gene. DNA for the CDR3: TGCAGCGTCGCGACTAGCGGAGAGACCCAGTACTTC. As protein: CSVATSGETQYF.

This clone was counted a few times. The chain is built from TRBV15 and TRBJ2-5; D unresolved. The CDR3 extends over 15 amino acids. Germline V gene sequence: CDR1 LNHNV, CDR2 YYDKDF (reference sequence). V dropped 0 bases and J dropped 2 bases, with 10 bases sitting between them. The CDR3 region has the DNA TGTGCCACCAGCAGAGATGGGAATATTCAAGAGACCCAGTACTTC. Encoded protein: CATSRDGNIQETQYF.

This clone turned up a few times. Other DNA sequences in this sample translate to the same CDR3. The chain is built from TRBV29-1 and TRBJ2-3; D is perhaps TRBD2 (6 bases). This CDR3 is built from 11 residues. V gave up 3 bases and J gave up 5 bases, with 6 bases separating them. Germline V gene data show CDR1 as SQVTM and CDR2 as ANQGSEA. The CDR3 bases are TGCAGCGTTGAGGGGGGAGATACGCAGTATTTT. Protein sequence: CSVEGGDTQYF.

This sequence joins TRBV29-1 and TRBJ1-2, with D uncertain. The CDR3 has 12 residues. Per germline, CDR1 SQVTM and CDR2 ANQGSEA. Between the trimmed V and J ends, which lost 2 bases and 0 bases, there was a span of 4 bases. The CDR3 spells CSVETANYGYTF. The CDR3, as DNA: TGCAGCGTTGAAACAGCTAACTATGGCTACACCTTC.

This sequence joins TRBV30 and TRBJ2-7; no reliable D call. Germline assignment: CDR1 GTSNPN and CDR2 SVGIG (reference sequence). The CDR3 runs 11 residues. The germline V and J ends were trimmed by 3 bases and 12 bases, with 15 bases remaining between them. This CDR3 is CAWRVGGWVYF. CDR3 nucleotide sequence: TGTGCCTGGAGAGTTGGCGGATGGGTGTACTTC.

The V gene is TRBV30, the J gene TRBJ2-1, with 9 bases lining up with TRBD2. V lost 4 bases to trimming and J lost 7 bases; unmatched junction nucleotides: 5. The CDR3 is 13 amino acids. Germline loops: CDR1 GTSNPN, CDR2 SVGIG (reference sequence). CDR3: CAWNSGRLNEQFF. The CDR3 DNA reads TGTGCCTGGAACAGCGGGAGGCTTAATGAGCAGTTCTTC.

This chain joins TRBV29-1 and TRBJ2-1, with 10 bases aligning to TRBD2. The ends lost 2 bases at V and 9 bases at J; junction bases unmatched: 7. This CDR3 has 14 residues. Germline loops: CDR1 SQVTM, CDR2 ANQGSEA. The CDR3 region is CSVERSGRAAEQFF. As DNA, the CDR3 is TGCAGCGTTGAAAGGAGCGGGAGGGCCGCTGAGCAGTTCTTC.

CDR3 coding DNA: TGCGCCAGCAGCCCTGGACAGTATGGGGGGCCCCTGTTCTTC. This sequence encodes CASSPGQYGGPLFF. This chain links TRBV5-1 with TRBJ2-1; TRBD1 or TRBD2 may be the D gene (6 bases each). Per the germline V gene, CDR1 is SGHRS and CDR2 is YFSETQ. Trimming removed 4 bases at V and 15 bases at J, with 23 bases between. The CDR3 runs 14 residues.

The chain combines TRBV2 with TRBJ2-1, with a weak D call TRBD2 (6 bases). Germline V lookup: CDR1 SNHLY, CDR2 FYNNEI. This CDR3 has 12 residues. Trimming stripped 0 bases from V and 12 bases from J, with 9 bases between. The CDR3 reads CASSEALRGQFF. CDR3 nucleotides: TGTGCCAGCAGTGAAGCGTTGCGGGGGCAGTTCTTC.

The chain couples TRBV14 to TRBJ2-1; tentative D call: TRBD1 (5 bases). The CDR3 length is 13 residues. Trimming pared 2 bases from V and 6 bases from J, leaving 8 bases between. Germline CDR1 SGHDN, CDR2 FVKESK. CDR3 amino acids: CASSQPDSNEQFF. CDR3 sequence (DNA): TGTGCCAGCAGCCAACCAGACAGCAATGAGCAGTTCTTC.

V is TRBV11-3 and J is TRBJ2-2; D not resolved. Germline loops: CDR1 SGHNT, CDR2 YENEEA. The CDR3 runs to 14 residues. The V and J ends lost 1 base and 0 bases respectively, with 3 bases between them. The CDR3 region is CASSLGPNTGELFF. CDR3 DNA sequence: TGTGCCAGCAGCTTAGGCCCGAACACCGGGGAGCTGTTTTTT.